Listed here are 12 T cell receptor beta chains from one sample, sequenced in a study of T cells in Graves' hyperthyroidism and ophthalmopathy. Using RNA transcripts as the source, TCR beta CDR3 regions were amplified. The TCR CDR3 was amplified in a first-round RT-PCR using the HTBI primer set. MiXCR, run by TCRdb on the multiplex PCR reads, gives a single entry per CDR3 protein. The sample has 150,000 or so distinct CDR3 sequences; roughly a fifth are singletons. Sequencing was carried out using blood. Source of these receptors: a woman aged 45-60 years with Graves' hyperthyroidism that later progressed to Graves' ophthalmopathy.

This clonotype was recorded many times. J is TRBJ1-3 and V is TRBV5-1; D gene unclear. Germline V lookup: CDR1 SGHRS, CDR2 YFSETQ. CDR3 length equals 14 residues. The V end was cut by 3 bases, the J end by 1 base, with 8 bases between. Written as DNA, the CDR3 is TGCGCCAGCAGCTGGGATGGGTCTGGAAACACCATATATTTT. Its translation: CASSWDGSGNTIYF.

J is TRBJ2-7 and V is TRBV3-1; no reliable D call. The CDR3 length is 14 residues. With 4 bases removed from V and 2 bases from J, the gap between germline ends came to 12 bases. Germline assignment: CDR1 LGHDT and CDR2 YNNKEL (reference sequence). CDR3 nucleotides: TGTGCCAGCAGCCTCGGACCAAGCACCTACGAGCAGTACTTC. This gives the protein CASSLGPSTYEQYF.

This clonotype was recorded at least ten times. The chain carries TRBV9 and TRBJ2-4; D unclear. The CDR3 has 15 residues. Germline CDR1 SGDLS, CDR2 YYNGEE. V was cut by 3 bases and J by 0 bases, with 10 bases left in between. The CDR3 DNA is TGTGCCAGCAGCGAATCAGGTTTAGCCAAAAACATTCAGTACTTC. Its protein is CASSESGLAKNIQYF.

This clonotype was counted a few times. This rearrangement joins TRBV28 to TRBJ2-7; 10 bases line up with TRBD2. Germline V gene data show CDR1 as MDHEN and CDR2 as SYDVKM. The CDR3 extends over 14 amino acids. With V trimmed by 8 bases and J by 5 bases, 9 bases remained unmatched. Written as DNA, the CDR3 is TGTGCCAGCCACATGGCTAGCGGGGGAAACGAGCAGTACTTC. This codes for CASHMASGGNEQYF. The whole variable domain, filled in from reference TRBV28 and TRBJ2-7, reads DVKVTQSSRYLVKRTGEKVFLECVQDMDHENMFWYRQDPGLGLRLIYFSYDVKMKEKGDIPEGYSVSREKKERFSLILESASTNQTSMYLCASHMASGGNEQYFGPGTRLTVT.

J is TRBJ2-5 and V is TRBV7-2; D is ambiguous. Germline V gene data show CDR1 as SGHTA and CDR2 as FQGNSA. This CDR3 has 13 residues. The V gene lost 0 bases and the J gene lost 4 bases, with 6 bases spanning the gap. The CDR3 sequence is CASSLAGPETQYF. CDR3 in DNA: TGTGCCAGCAGCTTAGCAGGGCCAGAGACCCAGTACTTC.

The chain employs TRBV20-1 and TRBJ2-7; D possibly uses TRBD1 or TRBD2 (5 bases each). V was clipped by 0 bases and J by 0 bases, with 15 bases between them. Germline CDR1 DFQATT, CDR2 SNEGSKA (reference sequence). The CDR3 spans 16 residues. The DNA for the CDR3 is TGCAGTGCTAGAGATCGGCAGGGACCGAGCTCCTACGAGCAGTACTTC. This gives the protein CSARDRQGPSSYEQYF.

V is TRBV6-1 and J is TRBJ2-3, with TRBD2 matching over 8 bases. CDR3 size: 18 residues. Unmatched junction bases numbered 16, after V lost 8 bases and J lost 0 bases. CDR1 and CDR2 (germline): MNHNS, SASEGT. The CDR3 is CASSFPTSGGGSTDTQYF. DNA of the CDR3: TGTGCCAGCTCTTTCCCAACCTCGGGGGGGGGGAGCACAGATACGCAGTATTTT.

This clonotype was seen at least ten times. The chain combines TRBV28 with TRBJ2-5, with 13 positions matching TRBD2. After removal of 3 bases from V and 5 bases from J, the junction contained 9 bases not matched to a gene. The CDR3 consists of 17 residues. Germline V gene sequence: CDR1 MDHEN, CDR2 SYDVKM. Here the CDR3 DNA reads TGTGCCAGCAGTTTCTACGGACTAGCGGGAGAGGGGGAGACCCAGTACTTC. This codes for CASSFYGLAGEGETQYF.

This clonotype showed up many times. The rearrangement uses TRBV20-1 and TRBJ2-1, with 13 positions matching TRBD2. The junction had 1 base not matched to a gene; V was cut back by 7 bases and J by 7 bases. Germline CDR1 and CDR2: DFQATT and SNEGSKA (reference sequence). This CDR3 has 12 residues. The DNA of the CDR3 is TGCAGTGGGACTAGCGGGAGTAATGAGCAGTTCTTC. Its protein is CSGTSGSNEQFF.

The V call is TRBV28, the J call TRBJ2-1; 16 bases match TRBD2. The trim removed 5 bases at V and 8 bases at J, leaving 12 bases unmatched. Germline V lookup: CDR1 MDHEN, CDR2 SYDVKM. The CDR3 runs 18 residues. CDR3 sequence reads: CASSLRPGLAGGSDEQFF. CDR3 DNA: TGTGCCAGCAGTCTGAGGCCGGGACTAGCGGGAGGGAGTGATGAGCAGTTCTTC. The full variable domain, completed using reference TRBV28 and TRBJ2-1, is DVKVTQSSRYLVKRTGEKVFLECVQDMDHENMFWYRQDPGLGLRLIYFSYDVKMKEKGDIPEGYSVSREKKERFSLILESASTNQTSMYLCASSLRPGLAGGSDEQFFGPGTRLTVL.

This clonotype was seen ten or more times. CDR3 region: CASSSGQDNYGYTF. CDR3 DNA: TGTGCCAGCAGCTCGGGACAGGATAACTATGGCTACACCTTC. The rearrangement joins TRBV7-9 to TRBJ1-2; TRBD1 matches 8 bases. CDR1 SEHNR and CDR2 FQNEAQ come from the germline V gene (reference sequence). This CDR3 has 14 amino acids. Losses at the gene ends were 4 bases for V and 1 base for J; bases not matched to a gene: 2.

The J gene is TRBJ2-3, the V gene TRBV4-3; D is unclear. Per the germline V gene, CDR1 is LGHNA and CDR2 is YSLEER. The ends were cut back, 1 base at V and 1 base at J, with 12 bases in the middle. The CDR3 has 16 residues. CDR3: CASSQGGGAGTDTQYF. CDR3 DNA: TGCGCCAGCAGCCAAGGTGGCGGTGCGGGCACAGATACGCAGTATTTT.